Following are 2 T cell receptor beta chains from one sample sequenced in a study of shared clonotypes between healthy human individuals. Clones were sequenced by immunoSEQ multiplex PCR, and TCRdb holds only the in-frame ones, with some missing. Here the sample spans some 2.4 million clones, 90% to 95% being singletons. Specimen: naive CD4+ T cells from PBMCs. Noted subset: CD45RA+ positively selected. The origin of the receptors is a man aged 18 to 30 in good health. Some clones in this sample may be carry-over from other donors' samples.

V gene TRBV29-1 combines with J gene TRBJ2-2; 10 bases line up with TRBD2. V was pared by 5 bases and J by 4 bases, with 7 bases of the junction left unmatched. CDR3 length: 15 amino acids. Germline CDR1 and CDR2: SQVTM and ANQGSEA. The DNA for the CDR3 is TGCAGCGTTCTTTCTAGCGGGAGTTTCACCGGGGAGCTGTTTTTT. Translated: CSVLSSGSFTGELFF.

J is TRBJ2-2 and V is TRBV19; a possible D gene is TRBD1 (6 bases). Trimming shortened V by 5 bases and J by 3 bases, and 13 bases separated the two germline ends. This CDR3 region has 15 residues. CDR1 LNHDA and CDR2 SQIVND come from the germline V gene (reference sequence). In DNA form, the CDR3 reads TGTGCCAGTAGTTCCCGGGACACCGACACCGGGGAGCTGTTTTTT. Translating it yields CASSSRDTDTGELFF.